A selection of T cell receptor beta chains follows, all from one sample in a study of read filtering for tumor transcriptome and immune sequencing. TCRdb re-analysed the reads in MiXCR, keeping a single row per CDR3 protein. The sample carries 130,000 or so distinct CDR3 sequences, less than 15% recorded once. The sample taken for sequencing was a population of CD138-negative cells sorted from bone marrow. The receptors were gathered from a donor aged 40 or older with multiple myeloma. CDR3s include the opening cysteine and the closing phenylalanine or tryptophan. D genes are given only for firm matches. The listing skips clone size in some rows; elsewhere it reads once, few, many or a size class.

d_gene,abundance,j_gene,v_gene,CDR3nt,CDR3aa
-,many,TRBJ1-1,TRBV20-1,TGCAGTGCTAGAGATACGGGGAACACTGAAGCTTTCTTT,CSARDTGNTEAFF
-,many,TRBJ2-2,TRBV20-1,TGCAGTGTCCCAGGACTTAACACCGGGGAGCTGTTTTTT,CSVPGLNTGELFF
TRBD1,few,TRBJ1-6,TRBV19,TGTGCCAGTAGTACTACAGGGGTCTCACCCCTCCACTTT,CASSTTGVSPLHF
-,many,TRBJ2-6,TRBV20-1,TGCAGTGCTAGGGATGGGACGAGGGGTCTGGGGGCCAACGTCCTGACTTTC,CSARDGTRGLGANVLTF
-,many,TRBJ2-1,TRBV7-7,TGTGCCAGCAGCCAGGTTGGGGGTGAGCAGTTCTTC,CASSQVGGEQFF
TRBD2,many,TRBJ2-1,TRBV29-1,TGCAGCGTTGATGGGTTAGCGGGAGGGGGGAGAACCTACAATGAGCAGTTCTTC,CSVDGLAGGGRTYNEQFF
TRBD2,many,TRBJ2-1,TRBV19,TGTGCCAGTAGTATGGAGACTAGCGGGAGGCACTACAATGAGCAGTTCTTC,CASSMETSGRHYNEQFF
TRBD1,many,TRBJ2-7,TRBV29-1,TGCAGCGTTGAGAGGGGACAGGGGGTTGGGGAGCAGTACTTC,CSVERGQGVGEQYF
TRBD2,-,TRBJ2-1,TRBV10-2,TGCGCCAGCAGGGGCAGCGGGATCTTAGACGAGCAGTTCTTC,CASRGSGILDEQFF
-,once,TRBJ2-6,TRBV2,TGTGCCAGCAGTGACGGGGGCGGAGGGGCCAACGTCCTGACTTTC,CASSDGGGGANVLTF
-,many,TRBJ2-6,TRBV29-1,TGCAGCGTTAGAGGAGGATGGAACTCTGGGGCCAACGTCCTGACTTTC,CSVRGGWNSGANVLTF
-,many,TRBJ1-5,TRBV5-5,TGTGCCAGCAGCTTGGCCTCGACGGGCAATCAGCCCCAGCATTTT,CASSLASTGNQPQHF
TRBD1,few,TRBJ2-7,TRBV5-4,TGTGCCAGCAGTTCAGGACAGGGAGGTATCTACGAGCAGTACTTC,CASSSGQGGIYEQYF
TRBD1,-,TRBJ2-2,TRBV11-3,TGTGCCAGCAGCAACGGGGACAGAGTAAACACCGGGGAGCTGTTTTTT,CASSNGDRVNTGELFF
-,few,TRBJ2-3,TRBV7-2,TGTGCCAGCAGCTTGGGGCCGACCGGTCGGGGTACGCAGTATTTT,CASSLGPTGRGTQYF
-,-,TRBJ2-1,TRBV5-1,TGCGCCAGCAGCTTTGAACCCCTCTACAATGAGCAGTTCTTC,CASSFEPLYNEQFF
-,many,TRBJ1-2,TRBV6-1,TGTGCCAGCAGAGCCACAGGCTCTCGCGGTGCCGGCTACACCTTC,CASRATGSRGAGYTF
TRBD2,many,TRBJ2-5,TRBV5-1,TGCGCCAGCAGCTTGGTAATCGGGAGGATTGCAGAGACCCAGTACTTC,CASSLVIGRIAETQYF
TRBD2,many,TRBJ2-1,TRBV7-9,TGTGCCAGCAGCCCTGGACTAGCGATCGATGAGCAGTTCTTC,CASSPGLAIDEQFF
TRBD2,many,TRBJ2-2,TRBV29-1,TGCAGCGTTGACCGGGGGACTAGCGGGAGTAGAACCGGGGAGCTGTTTTTT,CSVDRGTSGSRTGELFF
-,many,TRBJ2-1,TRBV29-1,TGCAGCGGAGGGACTTTGAGCTCCTACAATGAGCAGTTCTTC,CSGGTLSSYNEQFF
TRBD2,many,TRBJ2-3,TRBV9,TGTGCCAGCAGCGTAGCTGGCGGGAGGACTGTAGATACGCAGTATTTT,CASSVAGGRTVDTQYF
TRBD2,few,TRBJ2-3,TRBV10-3,TGTGCCATCAACCGGGGACTAGCGGGAGGGCCAGATACGCAGTATTTT,CAINRGLAGGPDTQYF
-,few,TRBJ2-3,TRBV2,TGTGCCAGCGGGGGATCCTTGACAGATACGCAGTATTTT,CASGGSLTDTQYF